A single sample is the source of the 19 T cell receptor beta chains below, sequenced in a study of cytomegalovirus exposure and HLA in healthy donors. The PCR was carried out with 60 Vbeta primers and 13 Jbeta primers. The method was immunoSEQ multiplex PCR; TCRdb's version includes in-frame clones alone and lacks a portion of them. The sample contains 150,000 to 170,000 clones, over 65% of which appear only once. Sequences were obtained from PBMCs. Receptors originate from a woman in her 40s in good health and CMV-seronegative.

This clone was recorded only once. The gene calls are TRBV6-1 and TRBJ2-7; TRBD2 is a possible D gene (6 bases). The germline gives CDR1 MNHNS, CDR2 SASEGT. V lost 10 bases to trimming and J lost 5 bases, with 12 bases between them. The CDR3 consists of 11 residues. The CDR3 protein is CATRREDEQYF. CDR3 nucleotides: TGTGCCACCCGAAGGGAGGACGAGCAGTACTTC.

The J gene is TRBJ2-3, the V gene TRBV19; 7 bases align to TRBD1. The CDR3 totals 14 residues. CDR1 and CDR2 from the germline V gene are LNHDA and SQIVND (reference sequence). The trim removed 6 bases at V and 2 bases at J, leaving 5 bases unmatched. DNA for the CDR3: TGTGCCAGTAGCTGGGACAGATTCACAGATACGCAGTATTTT. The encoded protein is CASSWDRFTDTQYF.

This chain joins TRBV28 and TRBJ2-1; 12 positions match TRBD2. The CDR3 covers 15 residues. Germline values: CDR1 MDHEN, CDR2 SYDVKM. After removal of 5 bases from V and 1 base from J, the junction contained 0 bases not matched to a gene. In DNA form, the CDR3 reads TGTGCCAGCAGTACTAGCGGGAGGTCCTACAATGAGCAGTTCTTC. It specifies CASSTSGRSYNEQFF.

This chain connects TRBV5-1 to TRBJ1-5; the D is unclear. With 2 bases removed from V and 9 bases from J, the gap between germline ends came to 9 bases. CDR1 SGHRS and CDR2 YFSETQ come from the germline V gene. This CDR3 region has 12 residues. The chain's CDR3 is CASSFGEGPQHF. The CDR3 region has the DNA TGCGCCAGCAGCTTTGGAGAGGGGCCCCAGCATTTT.

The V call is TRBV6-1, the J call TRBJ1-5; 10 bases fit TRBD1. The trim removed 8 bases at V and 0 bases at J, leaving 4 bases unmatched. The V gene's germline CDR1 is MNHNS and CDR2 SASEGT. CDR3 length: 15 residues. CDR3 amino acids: CASLRDRGSNQPQHF. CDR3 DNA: TGTGCCAGCCTACGGGACAGGGGTAGCAATCAGCCCCAGCATTTT.

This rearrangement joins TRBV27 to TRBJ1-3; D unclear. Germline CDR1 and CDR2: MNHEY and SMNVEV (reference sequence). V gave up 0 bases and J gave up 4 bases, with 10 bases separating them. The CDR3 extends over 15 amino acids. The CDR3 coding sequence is TGTGCCAGCAGTTTATCGAGGGTTTCGGGAAACACCATATATTTT. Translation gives CASSLSRVSGNTIYF.

The CDR3 coding sequence is TGTGCCAGCAGTTCGCGCAGGGGACGGGGAAAACTGTTTTTT. It codes for CASSSRRGRGKLFF. The chain combines TRBV28 with TRBJ1-4, with D tentatively TRBD1 (6 bases). V lost 4 bases, J lost 10 bases, and 16 bases lay in between. Germline CDR1 is MDHEN and CDR2 is SYDVKM. The CDR3 consists of 14 residues.

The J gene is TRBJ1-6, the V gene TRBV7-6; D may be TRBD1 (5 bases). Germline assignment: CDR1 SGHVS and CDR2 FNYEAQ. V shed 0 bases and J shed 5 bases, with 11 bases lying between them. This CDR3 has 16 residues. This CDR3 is CASSLAQGVNNSPLHF. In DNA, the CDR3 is TGTGCCAGCAGCTTAGCCCAAGGGGTAAATAATTCACCCCTCCACTTT.

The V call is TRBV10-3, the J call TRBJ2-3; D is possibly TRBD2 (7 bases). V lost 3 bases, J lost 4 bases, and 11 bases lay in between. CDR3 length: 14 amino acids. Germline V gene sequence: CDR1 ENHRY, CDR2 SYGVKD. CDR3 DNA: TGTGCCATCAGTGATCAGGGGAGGGCAGATACGCAGTATTTT. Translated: CAISDQGRADTQYF.

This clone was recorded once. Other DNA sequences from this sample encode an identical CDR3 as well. The CDR3 region is CSARQANTEAFF. DNA for the CDR3: TGCAGCGCCCGACAGGCCAACACTGAAGCTTTCTTT. This sequence joins TRBV29-1 and TRBJ1-1; D is possibly TRBD1 (6 bases). The ends were cut back, 7 bases at V and 2 bases at J, with 11 bases in the middle. The germline CDR1 and CDR2 sequences are SQVTM and ANQGSEA. This CDR3 is built from 12 residues.

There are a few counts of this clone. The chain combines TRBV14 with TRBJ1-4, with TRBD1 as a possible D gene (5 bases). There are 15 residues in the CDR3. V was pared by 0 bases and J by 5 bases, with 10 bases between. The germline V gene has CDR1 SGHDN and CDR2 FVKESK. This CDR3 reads CASSQDRVGNEKLFF. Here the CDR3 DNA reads TGTGCCAGCAGCCAAGACAGGGTGGGGAATGAAAAACTGTTTTTT.

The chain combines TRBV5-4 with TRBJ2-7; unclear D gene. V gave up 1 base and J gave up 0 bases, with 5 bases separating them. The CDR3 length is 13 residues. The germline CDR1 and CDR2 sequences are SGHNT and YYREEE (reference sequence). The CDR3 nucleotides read TGTGCCAGCAGCTTGCTGAGCTCCTACGAGCAGTACTTC. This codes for CASSLLSSYEQYF.

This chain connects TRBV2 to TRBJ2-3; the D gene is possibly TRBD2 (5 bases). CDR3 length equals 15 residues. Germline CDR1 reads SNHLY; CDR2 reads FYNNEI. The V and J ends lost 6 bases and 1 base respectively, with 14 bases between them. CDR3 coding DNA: TGTGCCAGCAGCGAAAGCGGTACCGGCACAGATACGCAGTATTTT. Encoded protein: CASSESGTGTDTQYF.

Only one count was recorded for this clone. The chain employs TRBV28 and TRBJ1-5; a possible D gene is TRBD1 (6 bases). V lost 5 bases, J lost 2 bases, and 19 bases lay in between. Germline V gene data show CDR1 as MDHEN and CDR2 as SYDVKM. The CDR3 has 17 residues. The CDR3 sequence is CASSPTQGFGGNQPQHF. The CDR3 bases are TGTGCCAGCAGTCCTACCCAGGGGTTTGGGGGCAATCAGCCCCAGCATTTT.

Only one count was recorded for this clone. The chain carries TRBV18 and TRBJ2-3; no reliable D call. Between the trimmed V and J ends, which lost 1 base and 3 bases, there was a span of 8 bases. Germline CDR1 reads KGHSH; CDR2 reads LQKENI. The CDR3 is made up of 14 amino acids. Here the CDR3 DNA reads TGTGCCAGCTCACCACTCGCCGGGACAGATACGCAGTATTTT. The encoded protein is CASSPLAGTDTQYF.

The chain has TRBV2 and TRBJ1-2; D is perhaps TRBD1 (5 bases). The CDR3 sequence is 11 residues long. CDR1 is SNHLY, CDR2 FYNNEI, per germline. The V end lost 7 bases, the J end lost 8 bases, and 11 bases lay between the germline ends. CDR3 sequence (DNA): TGTGCCAGCAATAATCAGGGAGGCTACACCTTC. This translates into CASNNQGGYTF.

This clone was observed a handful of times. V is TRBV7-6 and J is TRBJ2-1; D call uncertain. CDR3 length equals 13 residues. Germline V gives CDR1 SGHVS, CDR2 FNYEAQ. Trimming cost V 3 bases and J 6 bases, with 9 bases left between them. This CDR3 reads CASSFNGPNEQFF. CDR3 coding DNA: TGTGCCAGCAGCTTTAACGGTCCCAATGAGCAGTTCTTC.

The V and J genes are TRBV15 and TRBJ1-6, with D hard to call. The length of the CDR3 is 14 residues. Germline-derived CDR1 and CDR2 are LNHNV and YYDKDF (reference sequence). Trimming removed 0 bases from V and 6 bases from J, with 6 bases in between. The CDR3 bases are TGTGCCACCAGCAGAGATCGGGGTAATTCACCCCTCCACTTT. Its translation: CATSRDRGNSPLHF.

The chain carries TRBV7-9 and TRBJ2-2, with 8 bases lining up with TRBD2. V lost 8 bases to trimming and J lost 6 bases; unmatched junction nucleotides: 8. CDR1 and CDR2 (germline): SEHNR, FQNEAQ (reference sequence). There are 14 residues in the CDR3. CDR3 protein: CASPSGSFAGELFF. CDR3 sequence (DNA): TGTGCCAGCCCGAGCGGGAGTTTCGCCGGGGAGCTGTTTTTT.